These 12 T cell receptor beta chains were sequenced from one sample in a study of OX40 agonist ivuxolimab in advanced cancers. Data came from immunoSEQ multiplex PCR; TCRdb stores just in-frame clones and leaves some out. The sample carries about 98,000 clones, more than 85% recorded once. The sequences come from CD4+ or CD8+ T cells sorted from blood, collected in a trial of the OX40 agonist ivuxolimab. Receptors originate from an adult with an advanced solid tumor such as melanoma, head and neck, liver or kidney cancer.

This chain connects TRBV18 to TRBJ2-1, with 12 positions matching TRBD1. After removal of 3 bases from V and 10 bases from J, the junction contained 13 bases not matched to a gene. The CDR3 sequence is 17 residues long. Germline loops: CDR1 KGHSH, CDR2 LQKENI. The CDR3 sequence: CASSPFGGTGGTGEQFF. CDR3 DNA sequence: TGTGCCAGCTCACCCTTCGGGGGGACAGGGGGCACGGGGGAGCAGTTCTTC.

The chain couples TRBV16 to TRBJ2-5; D gene unclear. This CDR3 is built from 13 residues. Germline values: CDR1 KGHSY, CDR2 FQNENV. V gave up 6 bases and J gave up 0 bases, with 8 bases separating them. Written as DNA, the CDR3 is TGTGCCAGCAGTCAACGTAACCAAGAGACCCAGTACTTC. Protein sequence: CASSQRNQETQYF.

The CDR3 DNA reads as TGCGCCAGCAGCCCTGGGCGGTCCCCAGATACGCAGTATTTT. Encoded protein: CASSPGRSPDTQYF. The rearrangement joins TRBV5-1 to TRBJ2-3; D not certain. Germline V gives CDR1 SGHRS, CDR2 YFSETQ. Trimming stripped 4 bases from V and 4 bases from J, with 13 bases between. This CDR3 comprises 14 residues.

This rearrangement joins TRBV6-5 to TRBJ2-2; 8 positions match TRBD2. The CDR3 extends over 14 amino acids. Germline CDR1 and CDR2: MNHEY and SVGAGI. The V segment lost 6 bases and the J segment 8 bases; nucleotides outside the gene matches: 8. As DNA, the CDR3 is TGTGCCAGCAGAAAGCGGGGGCCGGAAGGGGAGCTGTTTTTT. Translation: CASRKRGPEGELFF.

The chain employs TRBV9 and TRBJ1-2; D ambiguous. Germline assignment: CDR1 SGDLS and CDR2 YYNGEE. The CDR3 loop spans 13 amino acids. V lost 6 bases, J lost 0 bases, and 9 bases lay in between. In DNA form, the CDR3 reads TGTGCCAGCAAAGCCCCGGCTAACTATGGCTACACCTTC. It translates to CASKAPANYGYTF.

A remark on this clone: Other DNA sequences in the same sample also yield this CDR3. The chain couples TRBV5-4 to TRBJ1-1; D possibly corresponds to TRBD1 (6 bases). Germline V gene lookup returns CDR1 SGHNT and CDR2 YYREEE (reference sequence). The CDR3 totals 14 residues. Trimming shortened V by 4 bases and J by 0 bases, and 10 bases separated the two germline ends. The CDR3 reads CASSPTGMNTEAFF. In nucleotides, the CDR3 is TGTGCCAGCAGCCCGACAGGCATGAACACTGAAGCTTTCTTT. The variable domain in full, completed from reference TRBV5-4 and TRBJ1-1, reads ETGVTQSPTHLIKTRGQQVTLRCSSQSGHNTVSWYQQALGQGPQFIFQYYREEENGRGNFPPRFSGLQFPNYSSELNVNALELDDSALYLCASSPTGMNTEAFFGQGTRLTVV.

This sequence joins TRBV15 and TRBJ1-4; weak D call: TRBD1 (5 bases). CDR3 length: 13 amino acids. The V gene's germline CDR1 is LNHNV and CDR2 YYDKDF (reference sequence). Trimming took off 1 base at V and 7 bases at J, with 7 bases between the two ends. Written as DNA, the CDR3 is TGTGCCACCAGCAGAGGGGACGCTGAAAAACTGTTTTTT. It specifies CATSRGDAEKLFF.

CDR3 loop: CASSKGSNNEQFF. CDR3 DNA sequence: TGTGCCAGTAGTAAAGGTAGCAACAATGAGCAGTTCTTC. This chain links TRBV19 with TRBJ2-1; D gene unclear. Per germline, CDR1 LNHDA and CDR2 SQIVND (reference sequence). This CDR3 spans 13 amino acids. V gave up 4 bases and J gave up 5 bases, with 9 bases separating them.

The chain recombines TRBV15 with TRBJ2-3; D gene unclear. V lost 1 base to trimming and J lost 2 bases, with 13 bases between them. In germline, CDR1 is LNHNV, CDR2 YYDKDF (reference sequence). This CDR3 is built from 16 residues. The CDR3 loop is CATSRVGLGSTDTQYF. The CDR3 nucleotides read TGTGCCACCAGCAGAGTAGGGCTTGGCTCCACAGATACGCAGTATTTT. Combining the CDR3 with reference TRBV15 and TRBJ2-3 gives the whole variable domain DAMVIQNPRYQVTQFGKPVTLSCSQTLNHNVMYWYQQKSSQAPKLLFHYYDKDFNNEADTPDNFQSRRPNTSFCFLDIRSPGLGDTAMYLCATSRVGLGSTDTQYFGPGTRLTVL.

Note on this clone: Other DNA sequences of this sample code for an identical CDR3. The chain recombines TRBV5-4 with TRBJ1-2; perhaps TRBD1 as D (5 bases). CDR3 length equals 13 residues. V was clipped by 0 bases and J by 8 bases, with 11 bases between them. The germline V gene has CDR1 SGHNT and CDR2 YYREEE (reference sequence). The CDR3 region is CASSLEGAGGYTF. In nucleotides, the CDR3 is TGTGCCAGCAGCTTGGAAGGGGCGGGGGGCTACACCTTC.

The chain recombines TRBV28 with TRBJ2-7; tentatively, D is TRBD1 (5 bases). Trimming left V 6 bases short and J 4 bases short, with 10 bases between. This CDR3 spans 12 amino acids. Looked up from germline, CDR1 is MDHEN and CDR2 is SYDVKM. In nucleotides, the CDR3 is TGTGCCAGCAGCTTAGCAGGGTACGAGCAGTACTTC. This encodes CASSLAGYEQYF.

Only one count was recorded for this clone. This chain joins TRBV28 and TRBJ2-1; D is unresolved. Trimming took 8 bases from V and 0 from J, leaving 11 bases between them. Germline V CDR1 and CDR2: MDHEN, SYDVKM. The CDR3 is made up of 14 amino acids. The CDR3, as DNA: TGTGCCAGCTCCGGGCTCGGCTCCTACAATGAGCAGTTCTTC. It codes for CASSGLGSYNEQFF.